These 8 T cell receptor beta chains were all obtained from the same sample, sequenced in a study of blood T cell repertoires in COVID-19. Sequencing used immunoSEQ multiplex PCR; TCRdb keeps in-frame clones, though not all of them. Of roughly 250,000 clones in the sample, 70% to 90% were seen once. Sequenced sample: PBMCs or T cells enriched from blood (not recorded which). Source of these receptors: a woman between 35 and 50 years old with acute COVID-19.

V is TRBV7-2 and J is TRBJ2-7, with TRBD1 as a possible D gene (6 bases). The CDR3 covers 15 residues. The V gene's germline CDR1 is SGHTA and CDR2 FQGNSA. V dropped 5 bases and J dropped 2 bases, with 16 bases sitting between them. The CDR3 DNA sequence: TGTGCCAGCAGCCAATTCTCAGGGGTCGCCTACGAGCAGTACTTC. It specifies CASSQFSGVAYEQYF.

V and J are TRBV18 and TRBJ1-3, with D perhaps matching TRBD1 (6 bases). This CDR3 region has 16 residues. V gave up 1 base and J gave up 0 bases, with 10 bases separating them. Germline V gene sequence: CDR1 KGHSH, CDR2 LQKENI. For the CDR3, the DNA is TGTGCCAGCTCACCACAGGGGGGGGCCTCTGGAAACACCATATATTTT. Its protein product is CASSPQGGASGNTIYF.

The genes are TRBV9 and TRBJ2-3; D call uncertain. Per the germline V gene, CDR1 is SGDLS and CDR2 is YYNGEE. V lost 4 bases and J 3 bases, leaving 15 bases between the germline ends. The CDR3 totals 15 residues. As DNA, the CDR3 is TGTGCCAGCAGCCCCAGATTTGTATTGACAGATACGCAGTATTTT. Its protein product is CASSPRFVLTDTQYF.

The V call is TRBV20-1, the J call TRBJ2-7; D is possibly TRBD1 (5 bases). The length of the CDR3 is 11 residues. Deletions cut 0 bases from V and 12 bases from J, with 12 bases between. In germline, CDR1 is DFQATT, CDR2 SNEGSKA (reference sequence). The CDR3 DNA sequence: TGCAGTGCTAGAGAGAGGCAGGGATGGTACTTC. Encoded protein: CSARERQGWYF.

The chain couples TRBV12-3 or TRBV12-4 to TRBJ2-1; tentative D call: TRBD1 (6 bases). This CDR3 comprises 13 residues. Trimming left V 5 bases short and J 4 bases short, with 9 bases between. The CDR3 DNA follows: TGTGCCAGCAGTACAGGACAGTACAATGAGCAGTTCTTC. As protein: CASSTGQYNEQFF.

Only a few counts were recorded for this clone. The V call is TRBV19, the J call TRBJ2-1; 9 bases agree with TRBD2. Trimming removed 4 bases from V and 3 bases from J; junction bases left unmatched: 4. Germline loops: CDR1 LNHDA, CDR2 SQIVND (reference sequence). CDR3 length: 15 amino acids. DNA for the CDR3: TGTGCCAGTAGTACGTCGACTAGCGGCTACAATGAGCAGTTCTTC. Protein product: CASSTSTSGYNEQFF.

V is TRBV5-1 and J is TRBJ2-7; 7 bases map to TRBD1. This CDR3 comprises 16 residues. CDR1 is SGHRS, CDR2 YFSETQ, per germline. V lost 0 bases, J lost 1 base, and 7 bases stayed unmatched. CDR3 loop: CASSLAATGQSYEQYF. CDR3 nucleotide sequence: TGCGCCAGCAGCTTGGCGGCAACGGGACAGTCCTACGAGCAGTACTTC.

This clone occurred once. The V gene is TRBV21-1, the J gene TRBJ2-1; TRBD2 is taken as the D call from the table, unchecked against the DNA. TRBV21-1 is a pseudogene locus. The CDR3 loop spans 13 amino acids. CDR3 bases: TGTGCCAGGAGAGGGCAGCCGGGCGATGAGCAGTTCTTC. Its translation: CARRGQPGDEQFF.